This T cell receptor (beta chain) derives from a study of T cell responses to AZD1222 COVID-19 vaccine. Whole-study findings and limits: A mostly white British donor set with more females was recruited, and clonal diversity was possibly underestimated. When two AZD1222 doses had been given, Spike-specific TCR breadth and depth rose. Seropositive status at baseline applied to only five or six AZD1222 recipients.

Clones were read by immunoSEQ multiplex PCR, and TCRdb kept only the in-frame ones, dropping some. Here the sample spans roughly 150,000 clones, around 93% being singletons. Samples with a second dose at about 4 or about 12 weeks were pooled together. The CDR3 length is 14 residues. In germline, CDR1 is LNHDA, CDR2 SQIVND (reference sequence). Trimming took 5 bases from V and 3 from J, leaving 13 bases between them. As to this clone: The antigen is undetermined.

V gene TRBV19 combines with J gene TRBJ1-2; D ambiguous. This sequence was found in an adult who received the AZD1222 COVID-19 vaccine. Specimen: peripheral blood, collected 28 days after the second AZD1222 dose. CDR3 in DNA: TGTGCCAGTAGTGCCGCGGACGGGGACTATGGCTACACCTTC. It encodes CASSAADGDYGYTF.